A selection of T cell receptor beta chains follows, all from one sample in a study of control samples from healthy donors and cancer patients. The protocol was immunoSEQ multiplex PCR, while the TCRdb copy is restricted to in-frame clones and leaves out a portion. Of 150,000 to 200,000 clones in the sample, more than 90% were seen once. Input material: blood. These receptors all stem from a middle-aged woman in good health. Each CDR3 is given with its conserved first and last residue. Fields, in order: D gene, V gene, clone size, J gene, CDR3 DNA, CDR3 protein. D genes are given only for firm matches. Size is stated for part of the rows, as once, few or many counts, or as a class when the clone is expanded.

D: NA
V: TRBV29-1
size: once
J: TRBJ2-2
DNA: TGCAGCGTTGTGCAGGGGACCCCTGGGACCGGGGAGCTGTTTTTT
CDR3: CSVVQGTPGTGELFF

D: NA
V: TRBV19
size: NA
J: TRBJ1-3
DNA: TGTGCCAGTAGTATCGCCGGGGCCTCTGGAAACACCATATATTTT
CDR3: CASSIAGASGNTIYF

D: NA
V: TRBV6-6
size: NA
J: TRBJ2-5
DNA: TGTGCCAGCAGTTACCCCACCCGGGCGGGGGAGACCCAGTACTTC
CDR3: CASSYPTRAGETQYF

D: NA
V: TRBV6-5
size: few
J: TRBJ2-1
DNA: TGTGCCAGCAAGATGGGATTGGGGAGCTACAATGAGCAGTTCTTC
CDR3: CASKMGLGSYNEQFF

D: NA
V: TRBV7-9
size: NA
J: TRBJ1-3
DNA: TGTGCCAGCAGCTTTGACGACACATACTCTGGAAACACCATATATTTT
CDR3: CASSFDDTYSGNTIYF

D: NA
V: TRBV5-1
size: NA
J: TRBJ2-7
DNA: TGCGCCAGCAGCTTGAAACAGGGTATCAAGGTTGAGCAGTACTTC
CDR3: CASSLKQGIKVEQYF

D: NA
V: TRBV27
size: once
J: TRBJ1-3
DNA: TGCGCCAGCAGAGGAGGGCCAGCCGGAAACACCATATATTTT
CDR3: CASRGGPAGNTIYF

D: NA
V: TRBV14
size: NA
J: TRBJ1-3
DNA: TGTGCCAGCAGCCAGGCGGGGATAAGAAACACCATATATTTT
CDR3: CASSQAGIRNTIYF

D: NA
V: TRBV2
size: NA
J: TRBJ1-2
DNA: TGTGCCAGCAGTGCGGGGGGGTTACACTATGGCTACACCTTC
CDR3: CASSAGGLHYGYTF

D: TRBD1
V: TRBV20-1
size: once
J: TRBJ2-7
DNA: TGCAGTGCTAGTACAGGGGGCTCCTACGAGCAGTACTTC
CDR3: CSASTGGSYEQYF

D: NA
V: TRBV12-3/TRBV12-4
size: NA
J: TRBJ1-4
DNA: TGTGCCAGCGCCGCCTTCGATGAAAAACTGTTTTTT
CDR3: CASAAFDEKLFF

D: TRBD1
V: TRBV3-1/TRBV3-2
size: NA
J: TRBJ2-5
DNA: TGTGCCAGCAGCCTGGGACAGGGGCAAGAGACCCAGTACTTC
CDR3: CASSLGQGQETQYF

D: NA
V: TRBV23-1
size: NA
J: TRBJ2-7
DNA: TGCGCCAGCACCCCACTGTTAAGGAGGATCCACTACGAGCAGTACTTC
CDR3: CASTPLLRRIHYEQYF

D: TRBD1
V: TRBV5-1
size: NA
J: TRBJ1-3
DNA: TGCGCCAGCAGCTTCCAGGGGGCGAGTTCTGGAAACACCATATATTTT
CDR3: CASSFQGASSGNTIYF

D: TRBD2
V: TRBV10-2
size: NA
J: TRBJ2-3
DNA: TGCGCCAGCAGTGAGGGGCGGGGGGCTTACACAGATACGCAGTATTTT
CDR3: CASSEGRGAYTDTQYF

D: NA
V: TRBV2
size: NA
J: TRBJ1-2
DNA: TGTGCCAGCAGTGTAGGACAGACGAATGGCTACACCTTC
CDR3: CASSVGQTNGYTF

D: NA
V: TRBV4-2
size: NA
J: TRBJ2-1
DNA: TGTGCCAGCAGCCAATACCAACCCCAGACCGGGAGTGAGCAGTTCTTC
CDR3: CASSQYQPQTGSEQFF

D: TRBD1
V: TRBV19
size: once
J: TRBJ1-5
DNA: TGTGCCAGTAGCTTACAGGGGGCAGGCGATCAGCCCCAGCATTTT
CDR3: CASSLQGAGDQPQHF

D: NA
V: TRBV3-1/TRBV3-2
size: once
J: TRBJ1-3
DNA: TGTGCCAGCAGCCTTGGGTTCGGGACTGGAAACACCATATATTTT
CDR3: CASSLGFGTGNTIYF

D: NA
V: TRBV5-5
size: NA
J: TRBJ2-7
DNA: TGTGCCAGCAGCTTGAGCGGTAACGAGCAGTACTTC
CDR3: CASSLSGNEQYF

D: TRBD2
V: TRBV3-1/TRBV3-2
size: few
J: TRBJ2-2
DNA: TGTGCCAGCAGCCAGTTAGCGGGGGGCCACACCGGGGAGCTGTTTTTT
CDR3: CASSQLAGGHTGELFF

D: NA
V: TRBV27
size: NA
J: TRBJ2-1
DNA: TGTGCCAGCAGTTCTAGGGGGAAGTCGGGCGATGAGCAGTTCTTC
CDR3: CASSSRGKSGDEQFF

D: TRBD2
V: TRBV6-4
size: NA
J: TRBJ2-3
DNA: TGTGCCAGCAGCGGGACTAGCGCAGGAGATACGCAGTATTTT
CDR3: CASSGTSAGDTQYF

D: NA
V: TRBV18
size: NA
J: TRBJ1-4
DNA: TGTGCCAGCTGGAAGGCAGGGACTAATGAAAAACTGTTTTTT
CDR3: CASWKAGTNEKLFF

D: NA
V: TRBV29-1
size: NA
J: TRBJ2-2
DNA: TGCAGCGCCTCCAGAGGATCGAACACCGGGGAGCTGTTTTTT
CDR3: CSASRGSNTGELFF

D: NA
V: TRBV6-1
size: NA
J: TRBJ1-2
DNA: TGTGCCAGCAGTGAGGGTACAGGTAGAACCTATGGCTACACCTTC
CDR3: CASSEGTGRTYGYTF

D: TRBD1
V: TRBV5-6
size: NA
J: TRBJ2-7
DNA: TGTGCCAGCAGCCCAGGGGGCAGTAGCGAGCAGTACTTC
CDR3: CASSPGGSSEQYF

D: NA
V: TRBV19
size: once
J: TRBJ2-1
DNA: TGTGCCAGTAGTGTCGACAGTTACAATGAGCAGTTCTTC
CDR3: CASSVDSYNEQFF